The present TCR beta chain was sequenced within a study of T cell changes during pregnancy in multiple sclerosis. This CDR3 has 12 residues. The V gene's germline CDR1 is GTSNPN and CDR2 SVGIG (reference sequence). The V end lost 1 base, the J end lost 3 bases, and 4 bases lay between the germline ends. Profiling relied on immunoSEQ multiplex PCR, and the TCRdb table lists in-frame clones only, not all of them. The profile shows roughly 56,000 clones, nearly 90% of them singletons. The clonotype was recovered from a female donor with multiple sclerosis, enrolled in a pregnancy study. Sequenced here: peripheral blood, sampled in the first trimester of pregnancy. The chain couples TRBV30 to TRBJ2-1, with no clear D. In DNA form, the CDR3 reads TGTGCCTGGAGTGGACTCTACAATGAGCAGTTCTTC. It codes for CAWSGLYNEQFF. The full variable domain, rest sourced from reference TRBV30 and TRBJ2-1, is SQTIHQWPATLVQPVGSPLSLECTVEGTSNPNLYWYRQAAGRGLQLLFYSVGIGQISSEVPQNLSASRPQDRQFILSSKKLLLSDSGFYLCAWSGLYNEQFFGPGTRLTVL.